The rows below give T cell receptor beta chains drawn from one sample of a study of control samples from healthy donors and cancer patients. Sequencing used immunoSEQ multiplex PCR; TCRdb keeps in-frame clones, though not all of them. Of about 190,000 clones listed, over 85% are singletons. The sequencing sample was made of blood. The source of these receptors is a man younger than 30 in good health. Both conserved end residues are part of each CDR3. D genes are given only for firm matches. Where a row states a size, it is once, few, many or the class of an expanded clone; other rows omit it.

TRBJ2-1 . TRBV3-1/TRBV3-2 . TGTGCCAGCAGCACGACCAGGGAAGCGAGGGAGTTCTTC CASSTTREAREFF
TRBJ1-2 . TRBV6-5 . TGTGCCAGCGCTACCGGGGGGCGCGGCTACACCTTC CASATGGRGYTF
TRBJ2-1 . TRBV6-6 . TGTGCCAGCAGTTACTCTCAGCCGCAGCAACATGAGCAGTTCTTC CASSYSQPQQHEQFF
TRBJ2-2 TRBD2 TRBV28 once TGTGCCAGCAGTCCATGGGGGGGTCCCCAGGGATTGGGCGGGGAGCTGTTTTTT CASSPWGGPQGLGGELFF
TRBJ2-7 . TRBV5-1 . TGCGCCAGCAGCTTAGGATTCCTCTCCTACGAGCAGTACTTC CASSLGFLSYEQYF
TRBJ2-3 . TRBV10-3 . TGTGCCATCAGTCCAGGGGATACGCAGTATTTT CAISPGDTQYF
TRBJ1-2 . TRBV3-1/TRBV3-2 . TGTGCCAGCAGCCAGCGGCAGGAGAATGGCTACACCTTC CASSQRQENGYTF
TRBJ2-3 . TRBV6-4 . TGTGCCAGCAGTGAAACTGTGGGGGGCCTTGATACGCAGTATTTT CASSETVGGLDTQYF
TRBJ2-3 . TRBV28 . TGTGCCAGCAGTTTTTCGGCGGGGAGCACAGATACGCAGTATTTT CASSFSAGSTDTQYF
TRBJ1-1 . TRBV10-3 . TGTGCCATCAGTGAAACCAAGGGCACTGAAGCTTTCTTT CAISETKGTEAFF
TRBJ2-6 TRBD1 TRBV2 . TGTGCCAGCAGTCTCCGGGGACAGGGGGTTGGGGCCAACGTCCTGACTTTC CASSLRGQGVGANVLTF
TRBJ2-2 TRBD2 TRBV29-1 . TGCAGCGTTGGGGGAGGGGCTCCAACCGGGGAGCTGTTTTTT CSVGGGAPTGELFF
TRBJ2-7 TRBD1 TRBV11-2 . TGTGCCAGCAGCTTACATGACAGGGGGCCCTACGAGCAGTACTTC CASSLHDRGPYEQYF
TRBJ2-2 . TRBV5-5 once TGTGCCAGCAGCCATTCTGGGCGGGGCATGAACACCGGGGAGCTGTTTTTT CASSHSGRGMNTGELFF
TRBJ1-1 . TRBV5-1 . TGCGCCAGCAGCTTGGTCGGGTTCATGAACACTGAAGCTTTCTTT CASSLVGFMNTEAFF
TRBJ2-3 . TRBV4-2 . TGTGCCAGCAGCCCCGGGGTGGGGGGAGAGAGGTTGGGCACAGATACGCAGTATTTT CASSPGVGGERLGTDTQYF
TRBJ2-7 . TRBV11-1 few TGTGCCAGCAGCTTAAGCCGGGACACCGAGCAGTACTTC CASSLSRDTEQYF
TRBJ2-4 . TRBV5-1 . TGCGCCAGCAGCTTGGCTTGGGGGGACGGAAGAAGAAACATTCAGTACTTC CASSLAWGDGRRNIQYF
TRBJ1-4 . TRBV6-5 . TGTGCCAGCAGTTACTCGGGGGGAAAACCTGAAAAACTGTTTTTT CASSYSGGKPEKLFF
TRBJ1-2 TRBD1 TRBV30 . TGTGCCTGGTCACCGGGACAGGGGGCTCTCTATGGAGGCTACACCTTC CAWSPGQGALYGGYTF
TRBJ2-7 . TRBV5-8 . TGTGCCAGCAGCTTGGGGACAGTACCCTTATCCGAGCAGTACTTC CASSLGTVPLSEQYF
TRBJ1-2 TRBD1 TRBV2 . TGTGCCAGCAGCGACAGACAGGGGGCGGAGAGCTATGGCTACACCTTC CASSDRQGAESYGYTF
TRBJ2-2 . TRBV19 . TGTGCCAGTAGTTTCAGAACCGGGACCATCTACACCGGGGAGCTGTTTTTT CASSFRTGTIYTGELFF
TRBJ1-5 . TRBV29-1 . TGCAGCGTTGAAGGGGTGGGGGGTCAGCCCCAGCATTTT CSVEGVGGQPQHF
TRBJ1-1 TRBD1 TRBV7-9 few TGTGCCAGCAGCTTAAGCCGACAGGGAGTGGATCCCGAAGCTTTCTTT CASSLSRQGVDPEAFF
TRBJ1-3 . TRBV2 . TGTGCCGGCAAGGACAGCAACTCTGGAAACACCATATATTTT CAGKDSNSGNTIYF